Following are 10 T cell receptor beta chains from one sample sequenced in a study of blood T cell repertoires in COVID-19. Produced via immunoSEQ multiplex PCR; TCRdb's table is partial and in-frame only. The sample lists 150,000 to 200,000 clones, around 90% occurring once. The specimen sequenced was peripheral blood. The receptors originated from a man in his 60s with active or convalescent COVID-19.

The chain recombines TRBV11-2 with TRBJ1-1; D remains ambiguous. This CDR3 spans 15 amino acids. Per germline, CDR1 SGHAT and CDR2 FQNNGV. Trimming removed 5 bases at V and 1 base at J, with 14 bases between. The CDR3 loop reads CASSPSDPQNTEAFF. The CDR3 nucleotides are TGTGCCAGCAGCCCGAGCGACCCCCAGAACACTGAAGCTTTCTTT.

The rearrangement joins TRBV24-1 to TRBJ2-3; no definite D call. V shed 0 bases and J shed 4 bases, with 7 bases lying between them. Germline-derived CDR1 and CDR2 are KGHDR and SFDVKD. This CDR3 is 14 amino acids long. CDR3 DNA sequence: TGTGCCACCAGTGATTTGGCGGTCCCAGATACGCAGTATTTT. It codes for CATSDLAVPDTQYF.

In this sample, this clone turned up a few times. J is TRBJ2-3 and V is TRBV7-9; D gene ambiguous. Trimming cost V 5 bases and J 0 bases, with 9 bases left between them. CDR1 and CDR2 from the germline V gene are SEHNR and FQNEAQ (reference sequence). This CDR3 spans 14 amino acids. DNA of the CDR3: TGTGCCAGCAGCACATCCCGCAGCACAGATACGCAGTATTTT. This translates into CASSTSRSTDTQYF.

This chain links TRBV6-5 with TRBJ1-6; a possible D gene is TRBD1 (5 bases). V was trimmed by 7 bases and J by 10 bases, leaving 17 bases between them. The V gene's germline CDR1 is MNHEY and CDR2 SVGAGI. This CDR3 contains 14 residues. CDR3 sequence (DNA): TGTGCCAGCAATCAAGGTGGGGCTGAATCACCCCTCCACTTT. Translation: CASNQGGAESPLHF.

V usage is TRBV6-5 and J usage is TRBJ1-1; D unclear. The CDR3 length is 15 residues. Germline values: CDR1 MNHEY, CDR2 SVGAGI. V lost 0 bases to trimming and J lost 0 bases, with 8 bases between them. DNA of the CDR3: TGTGCCAGCAGTTACTCGGCCGATATGAACACTGAAGCTTTCTTT. It encodes CASSYSADMNTEAFF.

CDR3 protein: CASIGNPDSSYNEQFF. DNA of the CDR3: TGCGCCAGCATCGGGAATCCGGACAGCTCCTACAATGAGCAGTTCTTC. This chain joins TRBV5-1 and TRBJ2-1; tentatively, D is TRBD1 (6 bases). CDR1 and CDR2 (germline): SGHRS, YFSETQ. CDR3 size: 16 residues. V dropped 6 bases and J dropped 0 bases, with 16 bases sitting between them.

The rearrangement links TRBV21-1 to TRBJ1-6; the table's D gene call, TRBD1, was not cross checked with the DNA. TRBV21-1 is assigned pseudogene status. The CDR3 extends over 20 amino acids. CDR3 sequence: CASSKETERGRITYNSPLHF. The CDR3 DNA follows: TGTGCCAGCAGCAAAGAAACGGAGAGGGGGCGCATCACCTATAATTCACCCCTCCACTTT.

This chain connects TRBV6-4 to TRBJ1-5, with unresolved D. Germline V gives CDR1 MRHNA, CDR2 SNTAGT. This CDR3 contains 12 residues. Deletions cut 4 bases from V and 4 bases from J, with 5 bases between. The CDR3 protein is CASSGRNQPQHF. CDR3 DNA sequence: TGTGCCAGCAGTGGCAGGAATCAGCCCCAGCATTTT.

CDR3 sequence (DNA): TGTGCCAGCGGAAACAGGGAGAACACTGAAGCTTTCTTT. It translates to CASGNRENTEAFF. The chain links TRBV11-3 to TRBJ1-1; D might be TRBD1 (6 bases). CDR1 and CDR2 (germline): SGHNT, YENEEA. The V and J ends lost 8 bases and 1 base respectively, with 11 bases between them. The CDR3 covers 13 residues.

V usage is TRBV9 and J usage is TRBJ1-4; TRBD1 agrees at 7 bases. CDR3 length equals 14 residues. Per the germline V gene, CDR1 is SGDLS and CDR2 is YYNGEE. V was clipped by 2 bases and J by 4 bases; unmatched bases: 2. The CDR3 DNA is TGTGCCAGCAGCGTCGGGACAGATAATGAAAAACTGTTTTTT. Its protein is CASSVGTDNEKLFF.